These 14 T cell receptor beta chains were sequenced from one sample in a study of T-cell memory formation after mild COVID-19. Using its own MiXCR run on the 5' RACE reads, TCRdb lists one record per CDR3 protein. The sample shows about 600,000 distinct CDR3 sequences, roughly 22% of them seen only once. Sequenced: PBMCs or a T cell subset sorted from them (not recorded which). The receptors were sampled from an adult woman who had mild COVID-19 (a few samples of this study predate the infection). Cell type and time point are not known.

The rearrangement joins TRBV7-6 to TRBJ2-7, with D possibly being TRBD1 (5 bases). Germline lookup yields CDR1 SGHVS and CDR2 FNYEAQ. This CDR3 comprises 15 residues. V lost 4 bases to trimming and J lost 3 bases, with 16 bases between them. The chain's CDR3 is CASSSPAKGIYEQYF. The CDR3 region has the DNA TGTGCCAGCAGCTCACCCGCGAAGGGGATCTACGAGCAGTACTTC. Together with reference TRBV7-6 and TRBJ2-7, the CDR3 gives the full variable domain: GAGVSQSPRYKVTKRGQDVALRCDPISGHVSLYWYRQALGQGPEFLTYFNYEAQQDKSGLPNDRFSAERPEGSISTLTIQRTEQRDSAMYRCASSSPAKGIYEQYFGPGTRLTVT.

This chain connects TRBV7-9 to TRBJ1-4, with TRBD1 matching over 7 bases. V trimming: 5 bases; J trimming: 6 bases; junction bases outside the gene matches: 9. Germline V gene data show CDR1 as SEHNR and CDR2 as FQNEAQ (reference sequence). There are 15 residues in the CDR3. CDR3 amino acids: CASSPTGAVDEKLFF. CDR3 nucleotide sequence: TGTGCCAGCAGCCCAACAGGGGCGGTGGATGAAAAACTGTTTTTT.

A word on this clonotype: An end of the junction does not agree with germline; a read error may underlie this. This chain uses TRBV2 with TRBJ1-1; 7 bases line up with TRBD1. Germline CDR1 and CDR2: SNHLY and FYNNEI. The CDR3 length is 15 residues. CDR3 sequence: CASRPTGAANTEAFF. CDR3 sequence (DNA): TGTGCCAGCAGGCCTACAGGGGCCGCGAACACTGAAGCCTTCTTT.

This clonotype appeared a few times. The chain carries TRBV19 and TRBJ2-7, with TRBD1 identical over 10 bases. CDR3 length equals 14 residues. The V segment lost 4 bases and the J segment 3 bases; nucleotides outside the gene matches: 3. CDR1 and CDR2 from the germline V gene are LNHDA and SQIVND (reference sequence). The DNA of the CDR3 is TGTGCCAGTAGTAAGGGACAGGGGTACTACGAGCAGTACTTC. The encoded protein is CASSKGQGYYEQYF.

CDR3: CASSLGVAGGLSYNEQFF. CDR3 nucleotide sequence: TGTGCCAGCAGCTTAGGTGTAGCGGGAGGCCTATCCTACAATGAGCAGTTCTTC. The V call is TRBV11-3, the J call TRBJ2-1, with 10 bases matching TRBD2. CDR3 length: 18 residues. Germline V CDR1 and CDR2: SGHNT, YENEEA. V lost 1 base, J lost 1 base, and 7 bases stayed unmatched.

The chain carries TRBV7-8 and TRBJ1-5, with D tentatively TRBD1 (5 bases). The ends were cut back, 5 bases at V and 3 bases at J, with 20 bases in the middle. The CDR3 consists of 17 residues. The germline gives CDR1 SGHVS, CDR2 FQNEAQ. The CDR3 DNA reads as TGTGCCAGCAGCGCTAGGCTCGGGACGGGGAACAATCAGCCCCAGCATTTT. Translating it yields CASSARLGTGNNQPQHF. Looking up the rest from reference TRBV7-8 and TRBJ1-5 gives the full variable domain: GAGVSQSPRYKVAKRGQDVALRCDPISGHVSLFWYQQALGQGPEFLTYFQNEAQLDKSGLPSDRFFAERPEGSVSTLKIQRTQQEDSAVYLCASSARLGTGNNQPQHFGDGTRLSIL.

This clonotype was counted many times. The chain carries TRBV18 and TRBJ2-7, with TRBD1 matching over 8 bases. The V gene's germline CDR1 is KGHSH and CDR2 LQKENI. CDR3 length equals 15 residues. The V gene end was trimmed by 5 bases and the J gene end by 0 bases; junction bases not matched to a gene: 6. The CDR3 loop reads CASSADRGHSYEQYF. CDR3 nucleotide sequence: TGTGCCAGCTCAGCCGACAGGGGTCACTCCTACGAGCAGTACTTC.

The chain uses TRBV20-1 and TRBJ2-1, with 14 bases identical to TRBD2. Germline CDR1 reads DFQATT; CDR2 reads SNEGSKA (reference sequence). The CDR3 length is 17 residues. J gave up 5 bases and V 3 bases, and 9 bases lay outside the gene matches. The CDR3 coding sequence is TGCAGTGCTAGGGGGGGACTAGCGGGAGTTGCTAACAATGAGCAGTTCTTC. This translates into CSARGGLAGVANNEQFF.

This chain joins TRBV6-5 and TRBJ2-2; no definite D call. V gave up 6 bases and J gave up 1 base, with 9 bases separating them. This CDR3 region has 14 residues. Germline assignment: CDR1 MNHEY and CDR2 SVGAGI. The CDR3 nucleotides are TGTGCCAGCAGATACCTGGAGAACACCGGGGAGCTGTTTTTT. Encoded protein: CASRYLENTGELFF.

This clonotype has more than one count but fewer than ten. The chain joins TRBV7-2 to TRBJ2-1; TRBD2 agrees at 12 bases. Germline V gene sequence: CDR1 SGHTA, CDR2 FQGNSA. CDR3 size: 20 residues. The J segment lost 2 bases and the V segment lost 4 bases, leaving 15 bases of the junction unmatched. CDR3 region: CASSSKTSGSIGLPYNEQFF. CDR3 DNA sequence: TGTGCCAGCAGCTCGAAGACTAGCGGGAGCATTGGGCTGCCCTACAATGAGCAGTTCTTC.

The chain carries TRBV2 and TRBJ1-1, with TRBD1 as a possible D gene (6 bases). Between the trimmed V and J ends, which lost 3 bases and 2 bases, there was a span of 7 bases. This CDR3 is 13 amino acids long. From germline, CDR1 is SNHLY and CDR2 FYNNEI. In DNA, the CDR3 is TGTGCCAGCAGTGACAGGGGCAACACTGAAGCTTTCTTT. This codes for CASSDRGNTEAFF.

This clonotype has more than one count but fewer than ten. This chain joins TRBV12-3 or TRBV12-4 and TRBJ2-1; D unclear. V lost 2 bases, J lost 4 bases, and 9 bases lay in between. This CDR3 has 14 residues. The CDR3, as DNA: TGTGCCAGCAGTTTATTCACCTCATACAATGAGCAGTTCTTC. Translating gives CASSLFTSYNEQFF.

This chain uses TRBV7-2 with TRBJ2-7, with D tentatively TRBD2 (6 bases). The CDR3 extends over 15 amino acids. The V and J ends lost 3 bases and 2 bases respectively, with 14 bases between them. CDR1 and CDR2 (germline): SGHTA, FQGNSA. CDR3 amino acids: CASSFEKGRTYEQYF. The CDR3 nucleotides read TGTGCCAGCAGCTTCGAGAAGGGGAGGACCTACGAGCAGTACTTC.

This clonotype showed up just a few times. The chain uses TRBV19 and TRBJ2-7; tentative D call: TRBD2 (5 bases). V lost 2 bases and J 3 bases, leaving 20 bases between the germline ends. Germline-derived CDR1 and CDR2 are LNHDA and SQIVND (reference sequence). CDR3 size: 17 residues. The CDR3 bases are TGTGCCAGTAGTATATTCTTAGCTGGGAGAGAAATCTACGAGCAGTACTTC. Protein sequence: CASSIFLAGREIYEQYF. The complete variable domain, with remaining parts taken from reference TRBV19 and TRBJ2-7, reads DGGITQSPKYLFRKEGQNVTLSCEQNLNHDAMYWYRQDPGQGLRLIYYSQIVNDFQKGDIAEGYSVSREKKESFPLTVTSAQKNPTAFYLCASSIFLAGREIYEQYFGPGTRLTVT.